Listed here are 2 T cell receptor beta chains from one sample, sequenced in a study of blood T cell repertoires in COVID-19. Assay: immunoSEQ multiplex PCR; the TCRdb copy retains only in-frame clones and omits some. The table has about 390,000 clones, about 89% seen once. Source material: peripheral blood. Receptors originate from a woman aged 60-75 years with COVID-19, enrolled during active disease.

This chain links TRBV18 with TRBJ1-4; perhaps TRBD1 as D (6 bases). Per the germline V gene, CDR1 is KGHSH and CDR2 is LQKENI. This CDR3 spans 15 amino acids. The V and J ends lost 4 bases and 5 bases respectively, with 14 bases between them. The CDR3 DNA reads as TGTGCCAGCTCACTGGGGACAATTAAAAATGAAAAACTGTTTTTT. Translating it yields CASSLGTIKNEKLFF.

The chain couples TRBV15 to TRBJ1-2; perhaps TRBD1 as D (5 bases). Germline V CDR1 and CDR2: LNHNV, YYDKDF (reference sequence). The length of the CDR3 is 13 residues. Trimming took off 5 bases at V and 3 bases at J, with 10 bases between the two ends. CDR3 DNA: TGTGCCACCAGCCGGCAAGGGGACTATGGCTACACCTTC. Its protein product is CATSRQGDYGYTF.